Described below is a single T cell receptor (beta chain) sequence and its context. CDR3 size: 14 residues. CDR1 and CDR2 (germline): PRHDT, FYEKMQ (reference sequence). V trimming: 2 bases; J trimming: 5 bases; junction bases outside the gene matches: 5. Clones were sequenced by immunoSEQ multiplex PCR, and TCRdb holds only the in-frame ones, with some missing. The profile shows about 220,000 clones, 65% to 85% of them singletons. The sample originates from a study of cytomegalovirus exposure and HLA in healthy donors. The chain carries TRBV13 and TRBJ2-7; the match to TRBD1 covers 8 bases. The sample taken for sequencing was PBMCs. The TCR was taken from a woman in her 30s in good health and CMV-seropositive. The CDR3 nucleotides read TGTGCCAGCAGCTTAAGGACAGGGCTAGACGAGCAGTACTTC. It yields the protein CASSLRTGLDEQYF.